These T cell receptor beta chains were read from a single sample in a study of cytotoxic CD8 clonotypes in ibrutinib-treated CLL. Sequencing was performed with immunoSEQ multiplex PCR; in TCRdb, only in-frame clones are kept and a portion is missing. This sample has roughly 250,000 clones; 70% occur once, and the top ten carry roughly 14%. The specimen comprised PBMCs, sampled after 24 months of ibrutinib treatment. Every receptor here comes from a human donor with chronic lymphocytic leukemia. Both conserved end residues are part of each CDR3. The order of the fields is CDR3 DNA, CDR3 protein, D gene, V gene, clone size, J gene. The D gene is left open where the match is weak. Some rows mark clone size as missing; the rest say once, few, many or name a class of expanded clone.

CDR3 DNA: TGTGCCAGCAGCGCCCGTTCCCCGCAAGGCGGAAACACCATATATTTT; CDR3 protein: CASSARSPQGGNTIYF; D gene: NA; V gene: TRBV9; clone size: NA; J gene: TRBJ1-3
CDR3 DNA: TGTGCCAGCAGAGCTATGAAAAGCGGTTACAATGAGCAGTTCTTC; CDR3 protein: CASRAMKSGYNEQFF; D gene: NA; V gene: TRBV2; clone size: NA; J gene: TRBJ2-1
CDR3 DNA: TGTGCCAGCAGTTGGGGCCCAGGAGGGGGGGCAGATACGCAGTATTTT; CDR3 protein: CASSWGPGGGADTQYF; D gene: NA; V gene: TRBV6-5; clone size: NA; J gene: TRBJ2-3
CDR3 DNA: TGCAGCGTTTCGGACGGAACCGATCAGCCCCAGCATTTT; CDR3 protein: CSVSDGTDQPQHF; D gene: NA; V gene: TRBV29-1; clone size: NA; J gene: TRBJ1-5
CDR3 DNA: TGTGCCAGCAGCGTAAGTACTAGCGGGATCGGCGAGCAGTACTTC; CDR3 protein: CASSVSTSGIGEQYF; D gene: TRBD2; V gene: TRBV9; clone size: once; J gene: TRBJ2-7
CDR3 DNA: TGCGCCAGCAGCCAAGAGACGATAACAGGGGGAAATGCCTGGGGGGAGCTGTTTTTT; CDR3 protein: CASSQETITGGNAWGELFF; D gene: TRBD1; V gene: TRBV4-3; clone size: NA; J gene: TRBJ2-2
CDR3 DNA: TGTGCCAGCAGCGCCAGGGGGCCTAAGAACACTGAAGCTTTCTTT; CDR3 protein: CASSARGPKNTEAFF; D gene: TRBD1; V gene: TRBV7-9; clone size: NA; J gene: TRBJ1-1
CDR3 DNA: TGTGCCAGCAGCTTTCAGGGACGTTCCTCCTACGAGCAGTACTTC; CDR3 protein: CASSFQGRSSYEQYF; D gene: NA; V gene: TRBV7-3; clone size: few; J gene: TRBJ2-7
CDR3 DNA: TGTGCCAGCAGTTTAGGTCAGACAGGGATCGAGCAGTACTTC; CDR3 protein: CASSLGQTGIEQYF; D gene: TRBD1; V gene: TRBV28; clone size: once; J gene: TRBJ2-7
CDR3 DNA: TGTGCCAGCAGCGTAGCGGGGGGCAGCACCGGGGAGCTGTTTTTT; CDR3 protein: CASSVAGGSTGELFF; D gene: NA; V gene: TRBV9; clone size: few; J gene: TRBJ2-2
CDR3 DNA: TGTGCCAGCAGTGCGGGGCTACCCTACGAGCAGTACTTC; CDR3 protein: CASSAGLPYEQYF; D gene: NA; V gene: TRBV25-1; clone size: NA; J gene: TRBJ2-7
CDR3 DNA: TGCAGCGTTGAAGGTCCTAACTCTGGAAACACCATATATTTT; CDR3 protein: CSVEGPNSGNTIYF; D gene: NA; V gene: TRBV29-1; clone size: once; J gene: TRBJ1-3
CDR3 DNA: TGCGCCAGCAGCTTCCAAACGGTTGTAACTATCGCGGAGCAGTACTTC; CDR3 protein: CASSFQTVVTIAEQYF; D gene: NA; V gene: TRBV5-1; clone size: NA; J gene: TRBJ2-7
CDR3 DNA: TGTGCCAGCAGTTTGGGCCCCTCGAGATACGGCTACACCTTC; CDR3 protein: CASSLGPSRYGYTF; D gene: NA; V gene: TRBV28; clone size: NA; J gene: TRBJ1-2
CDR3 DNA: TGCGCCAGCAGCCAAGAGGGGGGCAGGCCCGAAAAACTGTTTTTT; CDR3 protein: CASSQEGGRPEKLFF; D gene: NA; V gene: TRBV4-3; clone size: NA; J gene: TRBJ1-4
CDR3 DNA: TGTGCCAGCAGTGCGGACACTTACAATGAGCAGTTCTTC; CDR3 protein: CASSADTYNEQFF; D gene: NA; V gene: TRBV2; clone size: few; J gene: TRBJ2-1
CDR3 DNA: TGTGCCAGCAGTGTCCCTCATTCCGAGCAGTACTTC; CDR3 protein: CASSVPHSEQYF; D gene: NA; V gene: TRBV28; clone size: few; J gene: TRBJ2-7
CDR3 DNA: TGTGCCAGCAGTTTAATACAGGAAACCTACGAGCAGTACTTC; CDR3 protein: CASSLIQETYEQYF; D gene: NA; V gene: TRBV28; clone size: NA; J gene: TRBJ2-7
CDR3 DNA: TGTGCCAGCAGTTACGACAGTTTCACAGATACGCAGTATTTT; CDR3 protein: CASSYDSFTDTQYF; D gene: NA; V gene: TRBV6-6; clone size: NA; J gene: TRBJ2-3